The clone carrying this T cell receptor beta chain came up many times. Antigen: not known. TCRdb reassembled clones from the PCR reads with MiXCR. The profile covers tens of thousands of clones, with around a quarter appearing a single time and 9.2% taken by the ten largest. This specimen comes from a study of metastatic and nonmetastatic thyroid tumors. Study overall: For malignant and benign thyroid patients, tumor or nodule tissue and blood were the sources whose repertoires were compared.

This CDR3 is 14 amino acids long. The V and J ends lost 2 bases and 10 bases, in that order; junction bases with no gene match: 8. In germline, CDR1 is LGHDT, CDR2 YNNKEL (reference sequence). General study points: Malignant tumors reportedly showed significantly higher TCR beta diversity than benign nodules in both blood and tumor.

Thyroid surgery was performed in patients who had received no treatment beforehand. Sequenced: blood. The chain carries TRBV3-1 and TRBJ2-3; 8 nucleotides line up with TRBD2. This receptor was taken from a female donor with papillary thyroid cancer or a benign thyroid nodule (not recorded which). Some clones in this sample may be carry-over from other donors' samples. This CDR3 reads CASSQKVGLGAQYF. The DNA for the CDR3 is TGTGCCAGCAGCCAAAAGGTGGGACTAGGGGCGCAGTATTTT.